These T cell receptor beta chains were read from a single sample in a study of OX40 agonist ivuxolimab in advanced cancers. The data were produced by immunoSEQ multiplex PCR, yet TCRdb's version contains in-frame clones alone and is incomplete. Of roughly 150,000 clones listed, roughly 92% are singletons. The sequencing used CD4+ or CD8+ T cells sorted from blood, collected in a trial of the OX40 agonist ivuxolimab. The receptors originated from an adult with an advanced solid tumor such as melanoma, head and neck, liver or kidney cancer. Each CDR3 is given with its conserved first and last residue. Each record gives: J gene, D gene, V gene, CDR3 DNA, CDR3 protein. A D gene is named only where the DNA matches it firmly.

J gene: TRBJ1-2
D gene: -
V gene: TRBV28
CDR3 DNA: TGTGCCAGCATCGCCGGAGGAGGGCGTGGCTATGGCTACACCTTC
CDR3 protein: CASIAGGGRGYGYTF

J gene: TRBJ2-5
D gene: TRBD1
V gene: TRBV28
CDR3 DNA: TGTGCCAGCAGTTCGACAGGGGGCGGAAAAGAGACCCAGTACTTC
CDR3 protein: CASSSTGGGKETQYF

J gene: TRBJ1-1
D gene: TRBD1
V gene: TRBV5-6
CDR3 DNA: TGTGCCAGCAGCTTACTAGACCGGGACAGGGCGAACACTGAAGCTTTCTTT
CDR3 protein: CASSLLDRDRANTEAFF

J gene: TRBJ2-1
D gene: -
V gene: TRBV5-6
CDR3 DNA: TGTGCCAGCAGCGCAGGGTCGGCATACAATGAGCAGTTCTTC
CDR3 protein: CASSAGSAYNEQFF

J gene: TRBJ2-3
D gene: -
V gene: TRBV5-8
CDR3 DNA: TGTGCCAGCAGCCCAAGATACAGGGTCCCTACGCAGTATTTT
CDR3 protein: CASSPRYRVPTQYF

J gene: TRBJ2-4
D gene: TRBD1
V gene: TRBV6-6
CDR3 DNA: TGTGCCAGCAGTTACCAGTCGGACAGGGACGGGGGCATTCAGTACTTC
CDR3 protein: CASSYQSDRDGGIQYF

J gene: TRBJ2-7
D gene: -
V gene: TRBV20-1
CDR3 DNA: TGCAGTGCTAGGACCAACGAGCAGTACTTC
CDR3 protein: CSARTNEQYF

J gene: TRBJ2-5
D gene: -
V gene: TRBV6-4
CDR3 DNA: TGTGCCAGCAGTGACCTTAACCCTTGCGGGAACCAAGAGACCCAGTACTTC
CDR3 protein: CASSDLNPCGNQETQYF

J gene: TRBJ2-4
D gene: -
V gene: TRBV14
CDR3 DNA: TGTGCCAGCAGCCCAAGGGACTCCTCGTTGGCCAAAAACATTCAGTACTTC
CDR3 protein: CASSPRDSSLAKNIQYF

J gene: TRBJ2-7
D gene: -
V gene: TRBV10-3
CDR3 DNA: TGTGCCATCAGTGAGTCCCAAGTAGGCAGCCACTACGAGCAGTACTTC
CDR3 protein: CAISESQVGSHYEQYF

J gene: TRBJ2-2
D gene: -
V gene: TRBV7-2
CDR3 DNA: TGTGCCAGCAGCTCAAAAAGAATAGGGGGGACGAACACCGGGGAGCTGTTTTTT
CDR3 protein: CASSSKRIGGTNTGELFF

J gene: TRBJ2-1
D gene: -
V gene: TRBV7-9
CDR3 DNA: TGTGCCAGCAGCTTCGGGACCGAGACGGGCAATGAGCAGTTCTTC
CDR3 protein: CASSFGTETGNEQFF

J gene: TRBJ1-2
D gene: -
V gene: TRBV9
CDR3 DNA: TGTGCCAGCAGCGTAGCTGGGGCAGACGCTAACTATGGCTACACCTTC
CDR3 protein: CASSVAGADANYGYTF

J gene: TRBJ2-3
D gene: TRBD1
V gene: TRBV6-5
CDR3 DNA: TGTGCCAGCAACGATAGGGGGCCAGATACGCAGTATTTT
CDR3 protein: CASNDRGPDTQYF

J gene: TRBJ2-7
D gene: -
V gene: TRBV6-5
CDR3 DNA: TGTGCCAGCAGTACTCCAAGGGACTCCTACGAGCAGTACTTC
CDR3 protein: CASSTPRDSYEQYF

J gene: TRBJ2-1
D gene: TRBD2
V gene: TRBV10-3
CDR3 DNA: TGTGCCACCCTGGGAGGGCTAGCGGGAGGGAGCTCCTACAATGAGCAGTTCTTC
CDR3 protein: CATLGGLAGGSSYNEQFF

J gene: TRBJ1-1
D gene: -
V gene: TRBV7-2
CDR3 DNA: TGTGCCAGCAGCTTATACTCCTTGAGCACTGAAGCTTTCTTT
CDR3 protein: CASSLYSLSTEAFF

J gene: TRBJ2-1
D gene: -
V gene: TRBV4-3
CDR3 DNA: TGCGCCAGCAGCCAAGATCAGGTTTACAATGAGCAGTTCTTC
CDR3 protein: CASSQDQVYNEQFF

J gene: TRBJ1-5
D gene: -
V gene: TRBV10-3
CDR3 DNA: TGTGCCATCAGTGAGTCTGGGGGGGGGAGGGCCAATCAGCCCCAGCATTTT
CDR3 protein: CAISESGGGRANQPQHF